One and the same sample provided the 17 T cell receptor beta chains below, sequenced in a study of regulatory T cells in long-lasting Graves disease. The time point is: newly diagnosed GD, antithyroid drugs for less than 3 months. Researchers made the TCR library from RNA that was extracted from PBMCs. Building of the TCR beta libraries involved iRepertoire HTBI primers and Arm-PCR of CDR3 regions. A single record per CDR3 protein comes from TCRdb applying MiXCR to the multiplex PCR reads. The top ten hold approximately 15% of the sample, which has around 250,000 distinct CDR3 sequences, roughly a fifth seen once. Sequences were derived from peripheral blood mononuclear cells (PBMCs), sampled at new diagnosis, from a patient treated with antithyroid drugs. The receptors shown here come from a female donor with Graves disease.

This clonotype was seen many times. V is TRBV5-4 and J is TRBJ2-2; 8 bases line up with TRBD1. Germline loops: CDR1 SGHNT, CDR2 YYREEE (reference sequence). The CDR3 has 15 residues. J lost 7 bases, V lost 9 bases, and 14 bases had no gene match. In DNA, the CDR3 is TGTGCCACCGAGGAAGTCTCAGGGGGCTTCGGGGAGCTGTTTTTT. Its translation is CATEEVSGGFGELFF.

This clonotype showed up many times. This rearrangement joins TRBV5-6 to TRBJ1-1; 8 bases map to TRBD1. This CDR3 contains 15 residues. The junction had 10 bases not matched to a gene; V was cut back by 4 bases and J by 5 bases. Germline-derived CDR1 and CDR2 are SGHDT and YYEEEE. The CDR3 DNA is TGTGCCAGCAGCCACAGACAGGGGAAAAGGACTGAAGCTTTCTTT. Translating gives CASSHRQGKRTEAFF.

This clonotype appeared many times. The V gene is TRBV6-2 or TRBV6-3, the J gene TRBJ1-5, with D unclear. This CDR3 spans 14 amino acids. Germline V gene data show CDR1 as MNHEY and CDR2 as SVGEGT. V gave up 10 bases and J gave up 2 bases, with 15 bases separating them. Written as DNA, the CDR3 is TGTGCCACAAGAGGGATTATGGGCAATCAGCCCCAGCATTTT. Translation gives CATRGIMGNQPQHF.

The chain links TRBV6-2 or TRBV6-3 to TRBJ1-5; D is possibly TRBD1 (6 bases). Germline V CDR1 and CDR2: MNHEY, SVGEGT. V was pared by 6 bases and J by 2 bases, with 14 bases between. The CDR3 is made up of 15 amino acids. CDR3 sequence (DNA): TGTGCCAGCAGCTCCGGACAGTTGGGCAATCAGCCCCAGCATTTT. Translated: CASSSGQLGNQPQHF.

This clonotype was recorded only once. A junction end diverges from the germline sequence, so it may reflect a read error. The rearrangement joins TRBV20-1 to TRBJ2-1; 10 bases agree with TRBD2. The CDR3 length is 17 residues. Per germline, CDR1 DFQATT and CDR2 SNEGSKA (reference sequence). CDR3 residues: CSARGLAVASSYNEQFF. The CDR3 DNA is TGCAGTGCCAGAGGACTAGCGGTTGCGAGCTCCTACAATGAGCAGTTCTTC.

This clonotype showed up many times. The gene calls are TRBV15 and TRBJ2-1, with no clear D. Germline CDR1 reads LNHNV; CDR2 reads YYDKDF (reference sequence). The CDR3 runs to 12 residues. With 0 bases removed from V and 10 bases from J, the gap between germline ends came to 7 bases. The CDR3 sequence is CATSRDAKEQFF. The CDR3 nucleotides read TGTGCCACCAGCAGAGATGCCAAAGAGCAGTTCTTC.

A remark on this clonotype: A junction boundary mismatches the germline segment, possibly from a read error. The gene calls are TRBV7-9 and TRBJ1-2, with D uncertain. Germline-derived CDR1 and CDR2 are SEHNR and FQNEAQ (reference sequence). The CDR3 totals 11 residues. CDR3 in amino acids: CASTPIYGYIF. CDR3 bases: TGTGCCAGCACCCCCATCTATGGCTACATCTTC.

At least ten counts were recorded for this clonotype. The V call is TRBV9, the J call TRBJ2-1; D uncertain. The CDR3 has 15 residues. Germline assignment: CDR1 SGDLS and CDR2 YYNGEE. V was pared by 4 bases and J by 0 bases, with 11 bases between. The CDR3 bases are TGTGCCAGCAGCCCGGCCCTGAGCTCCTACAATGAGCAGTTCTTC. Translating gives CASSPALSSYNEQFF.

This clonotype was counted ten times or more. This chain connects TRBV27 to TRBJ2-3, with D possibly TRBD2 on 6 matching bases. Germline V gene data show CDR1 as MNHEY and CDR2 as SMNVEV (reference sequence). V lost 7 bases and J lost 3, with 11 bases in between. The CDR3 is 13 amino acids. The CDR3 nucleotides read TGTGCCAGCACTGAGACTAGAACAGATACGCAGTATTTT. It is translated as CASTETRTDTQYF.

The J gene is TRBJ2-5, the V gene TRBV6-1; no clear D gene. This CDR3 has 13 amino acids. Germline V gene sequence: CDR1 MNHNS, CDR2 SASEGT. V was clipped by 10 bases and J by 2 bases, with 14 bases between them. The CDR3 protein is CATLSGLQETQYF. DNA of the CDR3: TGTGCCACTCTCTCAGGATTACAAGAGACCCAGTACTTC.

This clonotype has ten or more counts. This sequence joins TRBV10-2 and TRBJ1-2; D gene unclear. Per germline, CDR1 WSHSY and CDR2 SAAADI. The CDR3 is made up of 15 amino acids. The germline V and J ends were trimmed by 0 bases and 6 bases, with 14 bases remaining between them. For the CDR3, the DNA is TGCGCCAGCAGTGAGTCGGACCGGCGCCCGGATGGCTACACCTTC. Amino acid sequence: CASSESDRRPDGYTF.

This chain joins TRBV27 and TRBJ1-1; D might be TRBD1 (5 bases). The V gene's germline CDR1 is MNHEY and CDR2 SMNVEV (reference sequence). The CDR3 runs to 14 residues. Trimming removed 3 bases at V and 6 bases at J, with 14 bases between. This CDR3 reads CASSFAAGRAEAFF. DNA for the CDR3: TGTGCCAGCAGTTTTGCGGCAGGGCGGGCTGAAGCTTTCTTT.

The sample holds a few counts of this clonotype. The chain couples TRBV7-6 to TRBJ1-5; the match to TRBD1 covers 10 bases. This CDR3 contains 18 residues. Germline CDR1 and CDR2: SGHVS and FNYEAQ. Trimming took 5 bases from V and 3 from J; bases not matched to a gene: 13. CDR3 DNA: TGTGCCAGCAGCAGAGGACAGGGGGAGAAAAAGGACAATCAGCCCCAGCATTTT. Protein product: CASSRGQGEKKDNQPQHF. Filled out from reference TRBV7-6 and TRBJ1-5, the complete variable domain reads GAGVSQSPRYKVTKRGQDVALRCDPISGHVSLYWYRQALGQGPEFLTYFNYEAQQDKSGLPNDRFSAERPEGSISTLTIQRTEQRDSAMYRCASSRGQGEKKDNQPQHFGDGTRLSIL.

This clonotype has at least ten counts. This chain joins TRBV9 and TRBJ2-7; D call uncertain. The CDR3 loop spans 13 amino acids. Between the trimmed V and J ends, which lost 0 bases and 4 bases, there was a span of 8 bases. Germline V gene data show CDR1 as SGDLS and CDR2 as YYNGEE. The CDR3: CASSVAPSYEQYF. The DNA of the CDR3 is TGTGCCAGCAGCGTAGCTCCCAGTTACGAGCAGTACTTC.

This clonotype was observed many times. The chain links TRBV11-2 to TRBJ1-1; D unresolved. CDR3 length: 14 residues. The V gene lost 2 bases and the J gene lost 6 bases, with 13 bases spanning the gap. Germline V gene data show CDR1 as SGHAT and CDR2 as FQNNGV. The CDR3 spells CASSLWPGTSEAFF. In DNA form, the CDR3 reads TGTGCCAGCAGCTTATGGCCCGGCACTTCTGAAGCTTTCTTT.

In its sample, this clonotype was seen many times. V and J are TRBV6-1 and TRBJ2-3; 13 positions agree with TRBD2. This CDR3 contains 16 residues. The trim removed 5 bases at V and 2 bases at J, leaving 4 bases unmatched. Per the germline V gene, CDR1 is MNHNS and CDR2 is SASEGT. The CDR3 bases are TGTGCCAGCAGTACCACTAGCGGGGGGGACACAGATACGCAGTATTTT. Encoded protein: CASSTTSGGDTDTQYF.

This clonotype was found many times. The V gene is TRBV28, the J gene TRBJ2-5, with a tentative D call TRBD1 (6 bases). The germline V gene has CDR1 MDHEN and CDR2 SYDVKM. Trimming removed 6 bases at V and 4 bases at J, with 15 bases between. CDR3 length: 14 amino acids. The CDR3 region has the DNA TGTGCCAGCAGAGTCAGGGGTATAGGAGAGACCCAGTACTTC. As protein: CASRVRGIGETQYF.